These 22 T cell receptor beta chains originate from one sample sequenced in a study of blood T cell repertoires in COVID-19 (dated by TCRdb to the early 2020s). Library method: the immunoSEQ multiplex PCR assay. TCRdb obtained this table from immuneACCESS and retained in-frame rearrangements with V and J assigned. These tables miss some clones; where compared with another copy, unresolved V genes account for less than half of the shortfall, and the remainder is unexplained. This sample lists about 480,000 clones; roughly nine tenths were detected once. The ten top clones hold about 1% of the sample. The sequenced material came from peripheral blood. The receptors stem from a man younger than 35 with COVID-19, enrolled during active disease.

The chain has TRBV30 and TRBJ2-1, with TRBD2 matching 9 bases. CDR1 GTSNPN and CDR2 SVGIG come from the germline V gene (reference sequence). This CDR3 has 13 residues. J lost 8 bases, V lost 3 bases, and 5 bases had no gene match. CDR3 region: CAWSRLAVHEQFF. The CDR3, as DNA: TGTGCCTGGAGCCGACTAGCGGTCCATGAGCAGTTCTTC.

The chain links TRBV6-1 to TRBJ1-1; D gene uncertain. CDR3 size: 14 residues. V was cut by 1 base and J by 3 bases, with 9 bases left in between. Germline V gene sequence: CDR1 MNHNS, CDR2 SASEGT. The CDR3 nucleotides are TGTGCCAGCAGTGAAGGGGGAGGTGACACTGAAGCTTTCTTT. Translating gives CASSEGGGDTEAFF.

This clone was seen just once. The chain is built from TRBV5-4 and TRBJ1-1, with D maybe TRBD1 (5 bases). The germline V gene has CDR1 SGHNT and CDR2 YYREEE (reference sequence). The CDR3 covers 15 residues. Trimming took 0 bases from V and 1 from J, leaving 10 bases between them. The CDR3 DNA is TGTGCCAGCAGCTTGGTCCAAACAGGGAACACTGAAGCTTTCTTT. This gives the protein CASSLVQTGNTEAFF.

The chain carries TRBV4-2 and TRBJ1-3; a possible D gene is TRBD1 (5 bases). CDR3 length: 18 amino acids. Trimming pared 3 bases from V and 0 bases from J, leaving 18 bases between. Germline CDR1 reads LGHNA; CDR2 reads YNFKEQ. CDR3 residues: CASSQTTGGALSGNTIYF. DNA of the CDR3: TGTGCCAGCAGCCAGACCACAGGTGGGGCTCTCTCTGGAAACACCATATATTTT.

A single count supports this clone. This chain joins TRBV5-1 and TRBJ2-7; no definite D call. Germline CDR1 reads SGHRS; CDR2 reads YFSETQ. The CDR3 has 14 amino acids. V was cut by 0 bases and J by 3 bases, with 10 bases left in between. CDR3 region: CASSLEELSYEQYF. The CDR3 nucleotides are TGCGCCAGCAGCTTGGAGGAGCTAAGCTACGAGCAGTACTTC.

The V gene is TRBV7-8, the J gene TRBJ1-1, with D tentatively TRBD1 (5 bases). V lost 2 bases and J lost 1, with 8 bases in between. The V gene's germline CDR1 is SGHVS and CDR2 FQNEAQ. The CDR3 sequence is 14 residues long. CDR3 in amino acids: CASSLRTPNTEAFF. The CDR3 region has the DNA TGTGCCAGCAGCTTAAGGACACCGAACACTGAAGCTTTCTTT.

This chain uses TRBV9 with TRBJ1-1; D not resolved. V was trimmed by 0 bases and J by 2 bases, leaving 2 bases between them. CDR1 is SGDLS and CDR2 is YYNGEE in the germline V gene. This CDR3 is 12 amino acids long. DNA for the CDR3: TGTGCCAGCAGCGTAGTAAACACTGAAGCTTTCTTT. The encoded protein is CASSVVNTEAFF.

In nucleotides, the CDR3 is TGTGCCAGCAGCTTAGTTGGGGCGGGAGGTCGGTTCTTC. Protein sequence: CASSLVGAGGRFF. This chain uses TRBV7-2 with TRBJ2-1; 8 nucleotides agree with TRBD2. The J segment lost 15 bases and the V segment lost 1 base, leaving 8 bases of the junction unmatched. The CDR3 spans 13 residues. The germline V gene encodes CDR1 SGHTA and CDR2 FQGNSA.

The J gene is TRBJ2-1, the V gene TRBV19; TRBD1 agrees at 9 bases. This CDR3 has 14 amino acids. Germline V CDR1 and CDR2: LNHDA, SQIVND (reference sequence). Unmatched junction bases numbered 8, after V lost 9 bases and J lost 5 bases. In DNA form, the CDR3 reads TGTGCCAGCATGGGACAGGGCGGACACAATGAGCAGTTCTTC. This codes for CASMGQGGHNEQFF.

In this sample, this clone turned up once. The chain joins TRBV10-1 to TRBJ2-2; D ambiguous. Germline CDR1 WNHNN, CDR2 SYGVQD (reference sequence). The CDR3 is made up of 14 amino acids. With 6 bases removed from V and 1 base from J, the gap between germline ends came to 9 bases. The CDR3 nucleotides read TGCGCCAGCAGCCCCAGACAGAACACCGGGGAGCTGTTTTTT. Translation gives CASSPRQNTGELFF.

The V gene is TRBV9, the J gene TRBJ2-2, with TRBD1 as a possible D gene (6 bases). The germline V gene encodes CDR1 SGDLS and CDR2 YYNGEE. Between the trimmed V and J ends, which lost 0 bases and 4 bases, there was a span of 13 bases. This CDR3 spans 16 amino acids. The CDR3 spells CASSVAPGVGTGELFF. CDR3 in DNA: TGTGCCAGCAGCGTAGCCCCAGGGGTTGGCACCGGGGAGCTGTTTTTT. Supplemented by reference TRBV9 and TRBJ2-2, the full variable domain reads DSGVTQTPKHLITATGQRVTLRCSPRSGDLSVYWYQQSLDQGLQFLIQYYNGEERAKGNILERFSAQQFPDLHSELNLSSLELGDSALYFCASSVAPGVGTGELFFGEGSRLTVL.

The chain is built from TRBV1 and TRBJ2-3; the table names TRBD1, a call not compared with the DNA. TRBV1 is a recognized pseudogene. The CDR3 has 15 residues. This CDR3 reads CTSTPGHTSTDTQYF. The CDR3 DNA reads TGCACCAGCACCCCGGGACACACTAGCACAGATACGCAGTATTTT.

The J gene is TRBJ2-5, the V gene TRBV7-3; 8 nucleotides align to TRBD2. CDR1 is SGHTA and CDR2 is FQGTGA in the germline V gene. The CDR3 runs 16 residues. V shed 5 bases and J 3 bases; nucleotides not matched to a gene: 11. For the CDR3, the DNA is TGTGCCAGCAGCCCTCAAAGCGGGAGCGCCGAAGAGACCCAGTACTTC. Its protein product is CASSPQSGSAEETQYF.

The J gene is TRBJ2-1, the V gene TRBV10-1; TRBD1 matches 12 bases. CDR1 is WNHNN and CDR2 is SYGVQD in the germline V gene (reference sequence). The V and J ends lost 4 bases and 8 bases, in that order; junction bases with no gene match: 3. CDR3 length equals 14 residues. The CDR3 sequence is CASSGGTGGYEQFF. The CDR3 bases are TGCGCCAGCAGTGGCGGGACAGGGGGCTATGAGCAGTTCTTC.

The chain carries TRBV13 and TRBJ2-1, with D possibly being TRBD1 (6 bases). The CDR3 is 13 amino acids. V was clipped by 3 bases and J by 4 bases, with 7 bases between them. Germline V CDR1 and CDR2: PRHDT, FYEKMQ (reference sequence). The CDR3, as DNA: TGTGCCAGCAGCTTGGGGACATACAATGAGCAGTTCTTC. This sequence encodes CASSLGTYNEQFF.

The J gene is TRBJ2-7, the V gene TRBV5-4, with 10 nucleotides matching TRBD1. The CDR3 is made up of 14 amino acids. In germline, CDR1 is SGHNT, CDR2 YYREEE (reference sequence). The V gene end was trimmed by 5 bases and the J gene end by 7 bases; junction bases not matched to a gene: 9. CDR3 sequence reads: CASSATGGAWEQYF. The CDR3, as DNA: TGTGCCAGCAGTGCGACAGGGGGCGCATGGGAGCAGTACTTC.

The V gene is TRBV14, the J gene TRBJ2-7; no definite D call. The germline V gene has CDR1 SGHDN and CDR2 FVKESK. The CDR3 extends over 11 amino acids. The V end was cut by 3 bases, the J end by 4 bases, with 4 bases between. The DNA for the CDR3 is TGTGCCAGCAGCCATGCGTACGAGCAGTACTTC. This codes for CASSHAYEQYF.

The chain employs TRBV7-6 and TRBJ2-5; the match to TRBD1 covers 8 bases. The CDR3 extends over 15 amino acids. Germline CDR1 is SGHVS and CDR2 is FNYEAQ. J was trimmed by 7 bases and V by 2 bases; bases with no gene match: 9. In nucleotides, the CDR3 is TGTGCCAGCAGCTTAAGTGGACAGGGTATGGGGACCCAGTACTTC. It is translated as CASSLSGQGMGTQYF.

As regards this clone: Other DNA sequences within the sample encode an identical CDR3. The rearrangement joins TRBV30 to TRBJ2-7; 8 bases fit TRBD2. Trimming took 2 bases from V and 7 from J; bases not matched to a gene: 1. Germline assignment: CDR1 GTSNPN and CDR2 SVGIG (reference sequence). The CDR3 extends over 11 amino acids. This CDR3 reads CAWSRGGEQYF. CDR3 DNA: TGTGCCTGGAGTCGGGGGGGTGAGCAGTACTTC.

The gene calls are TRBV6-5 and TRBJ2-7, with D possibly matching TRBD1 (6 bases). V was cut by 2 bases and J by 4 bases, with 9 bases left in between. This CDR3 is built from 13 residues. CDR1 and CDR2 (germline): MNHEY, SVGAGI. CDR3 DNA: TGTGCCAGCAGTTACGGACAGCCTTACGAGCAGTACTTC. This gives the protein CASSYGQPYEQYF.

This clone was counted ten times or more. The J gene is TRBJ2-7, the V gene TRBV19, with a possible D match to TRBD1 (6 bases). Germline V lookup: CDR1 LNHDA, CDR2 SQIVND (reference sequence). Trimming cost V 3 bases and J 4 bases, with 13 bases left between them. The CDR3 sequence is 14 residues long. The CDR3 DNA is TGTGCCAGTAGTATTCAGGGGATGGCGTACGAGCAGTACTTC. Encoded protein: CASSIQGMAYEQYF.

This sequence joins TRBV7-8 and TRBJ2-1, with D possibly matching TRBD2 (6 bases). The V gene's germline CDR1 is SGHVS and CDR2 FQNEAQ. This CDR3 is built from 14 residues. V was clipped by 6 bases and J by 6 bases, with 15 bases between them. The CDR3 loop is CASSFSGGANEQFF. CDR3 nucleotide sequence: TGTGCCAGCAGTTTCTCGGGCGGGGCCAATGAGCAGTTCTTC. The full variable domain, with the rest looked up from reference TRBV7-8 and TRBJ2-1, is GAGVSQSPRYKVAKRGQDVALRCDPISGHVSLFWYQQALGQGPEFLTYFQNEAQLDKSGLPSDRFFAERPEGSVSTLKIQRTQQEDSAVYLCASSFSGGANEQFFGPGTRLTVL.